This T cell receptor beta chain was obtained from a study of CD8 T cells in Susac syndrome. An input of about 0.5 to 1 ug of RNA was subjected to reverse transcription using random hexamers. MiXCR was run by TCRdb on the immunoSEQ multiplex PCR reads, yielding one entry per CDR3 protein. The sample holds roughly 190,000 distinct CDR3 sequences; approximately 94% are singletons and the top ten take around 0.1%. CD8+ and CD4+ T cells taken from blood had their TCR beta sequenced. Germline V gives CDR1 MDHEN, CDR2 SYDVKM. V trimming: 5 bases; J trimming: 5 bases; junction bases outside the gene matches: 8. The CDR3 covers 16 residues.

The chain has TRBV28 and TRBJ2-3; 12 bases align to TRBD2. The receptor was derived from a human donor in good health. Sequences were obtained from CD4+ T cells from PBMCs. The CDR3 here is CASSPLAGGPRDTQYF. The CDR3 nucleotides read TGTGCCAGCAGTCCACTAGCGGGGGGCCCCCGAGATACGCAGTATTTT.